The 16 T cell receptor beta chains below all came from one sample that was sequenced in a study of T cells in localized non-small cell lung cancer. TCRdb's table, derived via immunoSEQ multiplex PCR, lists solely in-frame clones and lacks some. The sample lists around 20,000 clones; about nine tenths were seen once. The input for sequencing was peripheral blood, taken before any cancer treatment. The source of these receptors is a woman between 35 and 75 years old with stage I lung adenocarcinoma.

V is TRBV6-5 and J is TRBJ2-1; 9 bases map to TRBD2. This CDR3 contains 16 residues. Germline CDR1 reads MNHEY; CDR2 reads SVGAGI. Trimming at V came to 2 bases and at J to 4 bases, leaving 6 bases not matched to a gene. CDR3 bases: TGTGCCAGCAGTTACGGTGGGAGCGGGGGGTACAATGAGCAGTTCTTC. It codes for CASSYGGSGGYNEQFF.

The chain employs TRBV7-8 and TRBJ2-5; a weak D match, TRBD1 (5 bases). V lost 5 bases, J lost 2 bases, and 15 bases lay in between. Germline values: CDR1 SGHVS, CDR2 FQNEAQ. This CDR3 spans 15 amino acids. The CDR3 DNA sequence: TGTGCCAGCAGCGTGGATACAGGAGTTCAAGAGACCCAGTACTTC. This gives the protein CASSVDTGVQETQYF.

V and J are TRBV28 and TRBJ1-6, with D possibly matching TRBD1 (5 bases). The CDR3 length is 15 residues. CDR1 and CDR2 from the germline V gene are MDHEN and SYDVKM. Trimming took off 2 bases at V and 10 bases at J, with 15 bases between the two ends. The CDR3 coding sequence is TGTGCCAGCAGTTTAGGGGCAGGGAGGGGATCACCCCTCCACTTT. Encoded protein: CASSLGAGRGSPLHF.

This clone was seen just once. This chain connects TRBV5-1 to TRBJ2-7; weak D call: TRBD2 (6 bases). Germline V gene data show CDR1 as SGHRS and CDR2 as YFSETQ. The CDR3 covers 13 residues. Trimming took off 1 base at V and 5 bases at J, with 10 bases between the two ends. CDR3 bases: TGCGCCAGCAGCTTGACAGAGCGGGACGAGCAGTACTTC. Translation gives CASSLTERDEQYF. The full variable domain, rest sourced from reference TRBV5-1 and TRBJ2-7, is KAGVTQTPRYLIKTRGQQVTLSCSPISGHRSVSWYQQTPGQGLQFLFEYFSETQRNKGNFPGRFSGRQFSNSRSEMNVSTLELGDSALYLCASSLTERDEQYFGPGTRLTVT.

This clone was picked up one time. Its ends do not fully match the called genes, so a read error is possible. The gene calls are TRBV5-1 and TRBJ2-5; 9 bases are a match to TRBD1. CDR3 length: 14 amino acids. In germline, CDR1 is SGHRS, CDR2 YFSETQ. The CDR3 is CASSAWTGEEAQYF. CDR3 bases: TGCGCCAGCAGCGCCTGGACAGGGGAAGAGGCCCAGTACTTC. The full variable domain, rest sourced from reference TRBV5-1 and TRBJ2-5, is KAGVTQTPRYLIKTRGQQVTLSCSPISGHRSVSWYQQTPGQGLQFLFEYFSETQRNKGNFPGRFSGRQFSNSRSEMNVSTLELGDSALYLCASSAWTGEEAQYFGPGTRLLVL.

The rearrangement uses TRBV5-4 and TRBJ1-1; 9 bases fit TRBD1. The CDR3 consists of 13 residues. J lost 5 bases, V lost 4 bases, and 3 bases had no gene match. Germline loops: CDR1 SGHNT, CDR2 YYREEE (reference sequence). The CDR3 DNA is TGTGCCAGCAGCGGCGACAGGGGGACTGAAGCTTTCTTT. Translating gives CASSGDRGTEAFF.

The genes are TRBV13 and TRBJ2-6; D gene ambiguous. The CDR3 spans 16 residues. V lost 7 bases and J 4 bases, leaving 17 bases between the germline ends. Germline V gene lookup returns CDR1 PRHDT and CDR2 FYEKMQ (reference sequence). The DNA for the CDR3 is TGTGCCAGCAAGGAATCAGGCTTCTTCGGGGCCAACGTCCTGACTTTC. Its protein is CASKESGFFGANVLTF.

Here the CDR3 reads CASSNTDRAYNEQFF. CDR3 bases: TGTGCCAGCAGCAACACGGACAGGGCGTACAATGAGCAGTTCTTC. The V and J genes are TRBV7-9 and TRBJ2-1, with 8 bases fitting TRBD1. The germline V gene has CDR1 SEHNR and CDR2 FQNEAQ (reference sequence). The CDR3 contains 15 residues. Losses at the gene ends were 5 bases for V and 4 bases for J; bases not matched to a gene: 7.

The CDR3 nucleotides read TGTGCCTGGGATGACGGCCCTCCCAGGGGTCCTCTTTACAATGAGCAGTTCTTC. Protein sequence: CAWDDGPPRGPLYNEQFF. The chain employs TRBV30 and TRBJ2-1; the D gene is possibly TRBD1 (6 bases). Deletions cut 5 bases from V and 4 bases from J, with 27 bases between. Germline V lookup: CDR1 GTSNPN, CDR2 SVGIG (reference sequence). This CDR3 has 18 amino acids.

This chain connects TRBV19 to TRBJ2-1, with TRBD1 as a possible D gene (5 bases). From germline, CDR1 is LNHDA and CDR2 SQIVND (reference sequence). The CDR3 covers 12 residues. Trimming took 4 bases from V and 9 from J, leaving 10 bases between them. The CDR3 reads CASSTQGAEQFF. Written as DNA, the CDR3 is TGTGCCAGTAGTACGCAGGGCGCTGAGCAGTTCTTC.

The V gene is TRBV7-9, the J gene TRBJ2-5, with a tentative D call TRBD1 (5 bases). Germline V CDR1 and CDR2: SEHNR, FQNEAQ (reference sequence). This CDR3 contains 14 residues. V gave up 3 bases and J gave up 4 bases, with 12 bases separating them. CDR3 nucleotide sequence: TGTGCCAGCAGCTTTTCGATAAGGGGAGAGACCCAGTACTTC. Amino acids: CASSFSIRGETQYF.

This chain uses TRBV6-4 with TRBJ2-1; D call uncertain. The CDR3 extends over 13 amino acids. Germline lookup yields CDR1 MRHNA and CDR2 SNTAGT. Trimming stripped 3 bases from V and 5 bases from J, with 8 bases between. The CDR3 protein is CASSESVNNEQFF. The CDR3 DNA is TGTGCCAGCAGTGAGTCGGTTAACAATGAGCAGTTCTTC.

V usage is TRBV28 and J usage is TRBJ1-5; TRBD1 matches 10 bases. The junction had 9 bases not matched to a gene; V was cut back by 7 bases and J by 0 bases. Germline-derived CDR1 and CDR2 are MDHEN and SYDVKM. The CDR3 extends over 17 amino acids. The CDR3 is CASNRDRGFYSNQPQHF. The DNA for the CDR3 is TGTGCCAGCAATCGGGACAGGGGATTTTATAGCAATCAGCCCCAGCATTTT. Full variable domain (outside the CDR3, taken from reference TRBV28 and TRBJ1-5): DVKVTQSSRYLVKRTGEKVFLECVQDMDHENMFWYRQDPGLGLRLIYFSYDVKMKEKGDIPEGYSVSREKKERFSLILESASTNQTSMYLCASNRDRGFYSNQPQHFGDGTRLSIL.

The chain links TRBV19 to TRBJ1-5; 7 nucleotides align to TRBD1. CDR1 is LNHDA and CDR2 is SQIVND in the germline V gene (reference sequence). This CDR3 has 13 amino acids. J gave up 4 bases and V 7 bases, and 4 bases lay outside the gene matches. CDR3 protein: CASNGQANQPQHF. In DNA, the CDR3 is TGTGCCAGTAACGGACAGGCAAATCAGCCCCAGCATTTT.

This chain joins TRBV23-1 and TRBJ1-4; 9 bases align to TRBD1. TRBV23-1 is labeled an ORF, and its function is uncertain. Trimming took 0 bases from V and 5 from J; bases not matched to a gene: 10. This CDR3 has 18 residues. The CDR3 loop reads CASSQSDTGTGINEKLFF. CDR3 nucleotides: TGCGCCAGCAGTCAATCAGATACCGGGACAGGGATAAATGAAAAACTGTTTTTT.

The rearrangement joins TRBV5-1 to TRBJ1-5, with 8 positions matching TRBD1. V shed 2 bases and J 6 bases; nucleotides not matched to a gene: 7. This CDR3 has 15 residues. Germline CDR1 SGHRS, CDR2 YFSETQ. The CDR3 here is CASSLGPGQGQPQHF. CDR3 in DNA: TGCGCCAGCAGCTTAGGCCCCGGACAGGGTCAGCCCCAGCATTTT.